This T cell receptor (beta chain) was identified during a study of breast tumors, draining lymph nodes, adjacent tissues. Breast cancer patients provided tissue from their axillary draining lymph nodes. Whole-study results and caveats: Data only fit, rather than demonstrated, lymph node origin of most tumor T cells. Tumor TCR diversity was below lymph nodes but above nontumor tissue.

This clonotype was seen many times. The antigen remains undetermined. TCRdb called the multiplex PCR reads again in MiXCR, with one record for every CDR3 protein. The sample gives approximately 150,000 distinct CDR3 sequences, less than 35% of which show up once; less than 2.5% is in the top ten. In germline, CDR1 is KGHSH, CDR2 LQKENI. V was clipped by 4 bases and J by 5 bases; unmatched bases: 6. The CDR3 consists of 14 residues. Sequencing input: axillary lymph node tissue. The origin of this receptor is a female donor with breast cancer. Some clones in this sample may be carry-over from other donors' samples. This chain links TRBV18 with TRBJ2-7, with TRBD1 matching 9 bases. The CDR3 protein is CASSLQGARNEQYF. CDR3 in DNA: TGTGCCAGCTCACTACAGGGGGCGCGAAACGAGCAGTACTTC. The variable domain in full, with the rest retrieved from reference TRBV18 and TRBJ2-7, is NAGVMQNPRHLVRRRGQEARLRCSPMKGHSHVYWYRQLPEEGLKFMVYLQKENIIDESGMPKERFSAEFPKEGPSILRIQQVVRGDSAAYFCASSLQGARNEQYFGPGTRLTVT.